A selection of T cell receptor beta chains follows, all from one sample in a study of T cell repertoires in cytomegalovirus infection. The antigens for these receptors are not known. From the reads, TCRdb called clonotypes with MiXCR, one entry per CDR3 protein. This sample has roughly 500,000 distinct CDR3 sequences, with roughly 34% found just once. The sequenced sample was cultured PBMCs, obtained from culture after CMV antigen stimulation. The receptor source for this set is a human donor in good health (CMV status not recorded). Some clones in this sample may be carry-over from other donors' samples. Each CDR3 is given with its conserved first and last residue. Each record gives: V gene, J gene, D gene, clone size, CDR3 DNA, CDR3 protein. The D gene is left open where the match is weak. The size of a clone is reported for some rows only, either as once, few or many, or as a class for expanded clones.

v_gene: TRBV12-3/TRBV12-4; j_gene: TRBJ2-3; d_gene: -; abundance: few; CDR3nt: TGTGCCAGCAGTAGTGGGGGTCCAGATACGCAGTATTTT; CDR3aa: CASSSGGPDTQYF
v_gene: TRBV19; j_gene: TRBJ1-2; d_gene: -; abundance: few; CDR3nt: TGTGCCAGTAGTATGTGGCCCGGAGGCGATAACTATGGCTACACCTTC; CDR3aa: CASSMWPGGDNYGYTF
v_gene: TRBV19; j_gene: TRBJ1-2; d_gene: -; abundance: -; CDR3nt: TGTGCCAGTAGCCCCCGTTCTTCCTATGGCTACACCTTC; CDR3aa: CASSPRSSYGYTF
v_gene: TRBV27; j_gene: TRBJ2-1; d_gene: TRBD2; abundance: -; CDR3nt: TGTGCCAGCAGTCCAGGACTAGCGGGAGGAACGAGTGAGCAGTTCTTC; CDR3aa: CASSPGLAGGTSEQFF
v_gene: TRBV7-2; j_gene: TRBJ1-3; d_gene: -; abundance: -; CDR3nt: TGTGCCAGCAGCTTGTCGGACAATCTGGGAAACACCATATATTTT; CDR3aa: CASSLSDNLGNTIYF
v_gene: TRBV2; j_gene: TRBJ2-3; d_gene: -; abundance: -; CDR3nt: TGTGCCAGCAGTGTTCTGTCTTACGGCGATACGCAGTATTTT; CDR3aa: CASSVLSYGDTQYF
v_gene: TRBV20-1; j_gene: TRBJ2-7; d_gene: -; abundance: -; CDR3nt: TGCAGTGCTGGGGGTTTCGGATGGGACACCTACGAGCAGTACTTC; CDR3aa: CSAGGFGWDTYEQYF
v_gene: TRBV7-4; j_gene: TRBJ2-7; d_gene: -; abundance: -; CDR3nt: TGTGCCAGCAGCTTAGGTGGTACAGGGACCTACGAGCAGTACTTC; CDR3aa: CASSLGGTGTYEQYF
v_gene: TRBV6-2/TRBV6-3; j_gene: TRBJ2-1; d_gene: TRBD2; abundance: few; CDR3nt: TGTGCCAGCAGTTACATAGGATCGGGACTAGCGGCCGGTGAGCAGTTCTTC; CDR3aa: CASSYIGSGLAAGEQFF
v_gene: TRBV20-1; j_gene: TRBJ2-1; d_gene: TRBD1; abundance: -; CDR3nt: TGCAGTGCTAGAGTCACCGGGACAGGAGCCTACAATGAGCAGTTCTTC; CDR3aa: CSARVTGTGAYNEQFF
v_gene: TRBV28; j_gene: TRBJ2-7; d_gene: TRBD1; abundance: -; CDR3nt: TGTGCCAGCAGACGCCCCGGGACAGAAACCTACGAGCAGTACTTC; CDR3aa: CASRRPGTETYEQYF
v_gene: TRBV29-1; j_gene: TRBJ2-7; d_gene: TRBD2; abundance: -; CDR3nt: TGCAGCGTTGAATTAACTAGCGGGATTGTTGAGCAGTACTTC; CDR3aa: CSVELTSGIVEQYF
v_gene: TRBV10-3; j_gene: TRBJ2-7; d_gene: TRBD2; abundance: -; CDR3nt: TGTGCCATCAGTGACCCCAGGACTAGCACTTACGAGCAGTACTTC; CDR3aa: CAISDPRTSTYEQYF
v_gene: TRBV7-9; j_gene: TRBJ1-1; d_gene: -; abundance: few; CDR3nt: TGTGCCAGCAGCTTAGGGTTTGGAGCGGGGCTGGCTGAAGCTTTCTTT; CDR3aa: CASSLGFGAGLAEAFF
v_gene: TRBV27; j_gene: TRBJ2-1; d_gene: TRBD2; abundance: few; CDR3nt: TGTGCCAGCAGTCACGGGACTAGCGGGAGGGATGAGCAGTTCTTC; CDR3aa: CASSHGTSGRDEQFF
v_gene: TRBV4-2; j_gene: TRBJ2-2; d_gene: -; abundance: few; CDR3nt: TGTGCCAGCAGCCAAGATTTGCCGCGGGGGACATACACCGGGGAGCTGTTTTTT; CDR3aa: CASSQDLPRGTYTGELFF
v_gene: TRBV11-2; j_gene: TRBJ2-6; d_gene: -; abundance: few; CDR3nt: TGTGCCAGCAGCCCAGGCTTCGGTTCTGGGGCCAACGTCCTGACTTTC; CDR3aa: CASSPGFGSGANVLTF
v_gene: TRBV20-1; j_gene: TRBJ2-1; d_gene: TRBD2; abundance: few; CDR3nt: TGCAGTGCTGCCTGGAGGACTAGCCTCAATGAGCAGTTCTTC; CDR3aa: CSAAWRTSLNEQFF
v_gene: TRBV7-8; j_gene: TRBJ1-2; d_gene: -; abundance: few; CDR3nt: TGTGCCAGCAGCTTAGGGTTTGGCGGGGGTGATGGCTACACCTTC; CDR3aa: CASSLGFGGGDGYTF
v_gene: TRBV27; j_gene: TRBJ1-2; d_gene: -; abundance: -; CDR3nt: TGTGCCAGCAGTTTATCCACATCTACGTCCAACTATGGCTACACCTTC; CDR3aa: CASSLSTSTSNYGYTF
v_gene: TRBV19; j_gene: TRBJ2-1; d_gene: TRBD2; abundance: -; CDR3nt: TGTGCCAGTAGCTCATCTAGCGGGAGGGGGTCGATGAATGAGCAGTTCTTC; CDR3aa: CASSSSSGRGSMNEQFF
v_gene: TRBV12-3/TRBV12-4; j_gene: TRBJ1-2; d_gene: -; abundance: many; CDR3nt: TGTGCCAGCGGCACTGGAGGGGGGGCAGACGGCTACACCTTC; CDR3aa: CASGTGGGADGYTF
v_gene: TRBV5-6; j_gene: TRBJ1-1; d_gene: -; abundance: -; CDR3nt: TGTGCCAGCAGAATACAGGGAATGAACACTGAAGCTTTCTTT; CDR3aa: CASRIQGMNTEAFF
v_gene: TRBV11-1; j_gene: TRBJ2-1; d_gene: TRBD1; abundance: -; CDR3nt: TGTGCCACCCCATCTGACAGGGGGCAATCCTACAATGAGCAGTTCTTC; CDR3aa: CATPSDRGQSYNEQFF
v_gene: TRBV4-1; j_gene: TRBJ1-1; d_gene: -; abundance: -; CDR3nt: TGCGCCAGCAGCCAAGTTACAGGGCCCAACACTGAAGCTTTCTTT; CDR3aa: CASSQVTGPNTEAFF
v_gene: TRBV19; j_gene: TRBJ1-1; d_gene: -; abundance: -; CDR3nt: TGTGCCAGTAGAAGAAACCGGGTCGCGAACACTGAAGCTTTCTTT; CDR3aa: CASRRNRVANTEAFF
v_gene: TRBV19; j_gene: TRBJ2-3; d_gene: -; abundance: few; CDR3nt: TGTGCCAGTAGTACCGGAGATACGCAGTATTTT; CDR3aa: CASSTGDTQYF
v_gene: TRBV6-2/TRBV6-3; j_gene: TRBJ2-3; d_gene: -; abundance: few; CDR3nt: TGTGCCAGCAGTTACTCGTCTGGCTTTAGCACAGATACGCAGTATTTT; CDR3aa: CASSYSSGFSTDTQYF
v_gene: TRBV30; j_gene: TRBJ2-5; d_gene: -; abundance: few; CDR3nt: TGTGCCTGGAACCCGGGCATCAGACAGCAAGAGACCCAGTACTTC; CDR3aa: CAWNPGIRQQETQYF
v_gene: TRBV7-2; j_gene: TRBJ2-7; d_gene: TRBD1; abundance: -; CDR3nt: TGTGCCAGCAGCTTCGGACAGGGGCCGTTCTACGAGCAGTACTTC; CDR3aa: CASSFGQGPFYEQYF
v_gene: TRBV5-6; j_gene: TRBJ2-6; d_gene: -; abundance: few; CDR3nt: TGTGCCAGCAGCTTGGCCCTGTCCTCTGGGGCCAACGTCCTGACTTTC; CDR3aa: CASSLALSSGANVLTF
v_gene: TRBV12-3/TRBV12-4; j_gene: TRBJ2-1; d_gene: -; abundance: -; CDR3nt: TGTGCCAGCAGTTCCGGGATGGACAATGAGCAGTTCTTC; CDR3aa: CASSSGMDNEQFF
v_gene: TRBV20-1; j_gene: TRBJ2-5; d_gene: TRBD2; abundance: -; CDR3nt: TGCAGTGCAACGAGCGGGAGAGGAGGAGAGACCCAGTACTTC; CDR3aa: CSATSGRGGETQYF
v_gene: TRBV6-2/TRBV6-3; j_gene: TRBJ1-3; d_gene: -; abundance: -; CDR3nt: TGTGCCAGCAGCGCCGGGACCCTAGGAAACACCATATATTTT; CDR3aa: CASSAGTLGNTIYF
v_gene: TRBV7-2; j_gene: TRBJ2-3; d_gene: TRBD1; abundance: many; CDR3nt: TGTGCCAGCAGCTCCGGACAGGGGGCTGTAGATACGCAGTATTTT; CDR3aa: CASSSGQGAVDTQYF
v_gene: TRBV11-2; j_gene: TRBJ2-1; d_gene: -; abundance: few; CDR3nt: TGTGCCAGCAGCTCCGGAGACCCGTACCGGGATCCAGGCTCCTACAATGAGCAGTTCTTC; CDR3aa: CASSSGDPYRDPGSYNEQFF
v_gene: TRBV7-2; j_gene: TRBJ2-3; d_gene: -; abundance: -; CDR3nt: TGTGCCAGCAGCTTAGGCCACCGGAGCACAGATACGCAGTATTTT; CDR3aa: CASSLGHRSTDTQYF
v_gene: TRBV12-3/TRBV12-4; j_gene: TRBJ1-5; d_gene: TRBD1; abundance: -; CDR3nt: TGTGCCAGCAGTTGGGACAGCCAACAATCCCAGCATTTT; CDR3aa: CASSWDSQQSQHF
v_gene: TRBV6-2/TRBV6-3; j_gene: TRBJ1-5; d_gene: -; abundance: -; CDR3nt: TGTGCCAGCAGTTTAACTCACCACCGGCTGAATAGCAATCAGCCCCAGCATTTT; CDR3aa: CASSLTHHRLNSNQPQHF
v_gene: TRBV7-9; j_gene: TRBJ2-5; d_gene: TRBD2; abundance: -; CDR3nt: TGTGCCAGCAGCGCGCTCACTAGCGGGAGTCCCGAGACCCAGTACTTC; CDR3aa: CASSALTSGSPETQYF
v_gene: TRBV18; j_gene: TRBJ2-1; d_gene: TRBD2; abundance: -; CDR3nt: TGTGCCAGCTCACCAGCCGGGACTAGCGCCATTCTCCCCTACAATGAGCAGTTCTTC; CDR3aa: CASSPAGTSAILPYNEQFF
v_gene: TRBV6-5; j_gene: TRBJ2-3; d_gene: TRBD2; abundance: few; CDR3nt: TGTGCCAGCAGTTACTCTTATGCGGCTAGCGGGATTAGCACAGATACGCAGTATTTT; CDR3aa: CASSYSYAASGISTDTQYF
v_gene: TRBV24-1; j_gene: TRBJ1-5; d_gene: TRBD1; abundance: many; CDR3nt: TGTGCCACCAGTGATTTGGGGGACAGTAATCAGCCCCAGCATTTT; CDR3aa: CATSDLGDSNQPQHF
v_gene: TRBV29-1; j_gene: TRBJ1-2; d_gene: TRBD1; abundance: many; CDR3nt: TGCAGCGTTGAAGATCCCAACAGGGGGCCGGGCTATGGCTACACCTTC; CDR3aa: CSVEDPNRGPGYGYTF
v_gene: TRBV12-3/TRBV12-4; j_gene: TRBJ2-3; d_gene: -; abundance: many; CDR3nt: TGTGCCAGCAGATATCGGCGGGGAGCTAGCACAGATACGCAGTATTTT; CDR3aa: CASRYRRGASTDTQYF
v_gene: TRBV14; j_gene: TRBJ1-4; d_gene: -; abundance: -; CDR3nt: TGTGCCAGCAGCCAATACGGCAGAACATATGCAACTAATGAAAAACTGTTTTTT; CDR3aa: CASSQYGRTYATNEKLFF